This T cell receptor beta chain is drawn from a study of blood T cell repertoires in COVID-19 (dated by TCRdb to about 2020). Notes on the research overall: Samples covering the acute and convalescent phases of COVID-19 were provided by collaborators in the United States, Italy and Spain. The dataset comprised deeply sampled blood TCRbeta repertoires from subjects exposed to, actively infected with, or recovered from COVID-19. The prospective study material was composed of cDNA or gDNA derived from T cells, B-cell-depleted T cells, or PBMCs. Where HLA class I and class II types were available, the types were taken from metadata supplied by the sample provider, not from assay-based typing. A freely available public database, intended as a resource for researchers studying the immune response to SARS-CoV-2, is where the repertoires were released. A de-identified subject ID, COVID-19 status, age in years and sex were almost always included in the sample metadata. The samples were drawn from the first 160 participants of the ongoing ImmuneRACE study and from 1,200 or so subjects provided by 6 global collaborators.

TCRbeta CDR3 regions were amplified from genomic DNA by means of the immunoSEQ Assay, a bias-controlled multiplex PCR. The authors' pipeline ran thus. The number of nucleated cells in each sample was estimated from the amplification of reference gene primers within the assay. To quantify the absolute abundance of each unique TCRbeta CDR3 rearrangement, sequence reads were collapsed and filtered. Productive Simpson clonality was computed per sample as the square root of Simpson's diversity index over productive rearrangements. What TCRdb holds here is the immuneACCESS table cut down to in-frame rearrangements. Part of the clones is not present; checked against another copy, under half of the missing clones reflect an unresolved V gene, and the others are unexplained. The DNA was the basis for D and trimming; V, J and clone size are from that table. The sample table records 70,000 to 80,000 clones; about four fifths of these occur just once. About 12% of the sample is held by the ten biggest clonotypes.

The study at large found these results: The quantity of clinical and demographic metadata differed by source and by participant and was supplied without curation.

V lost 4 bases and J lost 7 bases; the stretch between them is 14 bases long. The CDR3 sequence holds 14 residues, the cysteine and phenylalanine included. Only the CDR3 DNA stays, 42 bases, in frame from base 1. Per the germline V gene (reference sequence), MNHNY is the CDR1 and SVGAGI is the CDR2. Whole blood was collected in K2EDTA tubes by collaborating institutions according to the institutions' own protocols. For TCRbeta analysis, collaborator samples were shipped as frozen whole blood, as isolated PBMCs, or as DNA extracted from either sample type. Note on this clone: Its recognized antigen is unknown. Per-nucleotide qualities are absent, and no much larger clonotype sits a single base away.

The sequenced material came from peripheral blood. The rearrangement combines TRBV6-6 with TRBJ1-5, and TRBD1 may be the D gene, going by 6 matching bases. The TCR sequence derives from a human donor in a cohort sampled during active COVID-19. The DNA is as follows: TGTGCCAGCAGTTTCCCAGGGGACGGGCAGCCCCAGCATTTT. Its product reads: CASSFPGDGQPQHF.